The T cell receptor (beta chain) described here comes from a study of blood T cell repertoires in COVID-19. Study in general: The United States, Italy and Spain supplied acute and convalescent COVID-19 samples. T cells, B-cell-depleted T cells, or PBMCs provided the cDNA or gDNA that served as material.

Under the authors' procedure: Estimation of nucleated cell counts relied on the amplification of reference gene primers. TCRdb's table, derived via immunoSEQ multiplex PCR, lists solely in-frame clones and lacks some. V, J and clone size reflect that table, while D and trimming were determined from the DNA. In the table there are 65,000 to 75,000 clones, roughly 89% of which are singletons. V lost 2 bases to trimming and J lost 10 bases; unmatched junction nucleotides: 4. Germline V CDR1 and CDR2: SNHLY, FYNNEI. The CDR3 spans 13 residues. This receptor was taken from a woman aged 45-65 years with active COVID-19. The material sequenced was peripheral blood. The chain is built from TRBV2 and TRBJ2-1; TRBD2 aligns across 8 bases. CDR3 region: CASSETRTSEQFF. The DNA for the CDR3 is TGTGCCAGCAGTGAAACCAGGACTAGCGAGCAGTTCTTC. The full variable domain, completed using reference TRBV2 and TRBJ2-1, is EPEVTQTPSHQVTQMGQEVILRCVPISNHLYFYWYRQILGQKVEFLVSFYNNEISEKSEIFDDQFSVERPDGSNFTLKIRSTKLEDSAMYFCASSETRTSEQFFGPGTRLTVL.